A selection of T cell receptor beta chains follows, all from one sample in a study of cytomegalovirus exposure and HLA in healthy donors. The table came from immunoSEQ multiplex PCR; TCRdb's copy has only in-frame clones and leaves some out. The sample shows approximately 150,000 clones, under 95% of them seen only once. Material: PBMCs. Every receptor here comes from a woman younger than 30 in good health and CMV-seropositive. CDR3s include the opening cysteine and the closing phenylalanine or tryptophan.

V	J	CDR3
TRBV5-1	TRBJ2-7	CASKGDSAYEQYF
TRBV5-1	TRBJ2-1	CASRPKGDSYNEQFF
TRBV5-1	TRBJ2-7	CASSLAEGGLSYEQYF
TRBV6-5	TRBJ1-4	CASSYEASSSNEKLFF
TRBV5-4	TRBJ2-1	CASSWPGLAGELGEQFF
TRBV19	TRBJ1-1	CASSNLPGQGAAFTEAFF
TRBV19	TRBJ1-1	CASSPQGASNTEAFF
TRBV10-2	TRBJ1-2	CASSESGGAYGYTF
TRBV4-1	TRBJ2-3	CASSQPLRTSGNPDTQYF
TRBV27	TRBJ2-5	CASSLSFWGGETQYF
TRBV11-1	TRBJ2-3	CASSSGQQDTQYF
TRBV10-3	TRBJ2-7	CATRWTGISEQYF
TRBV6-1	TRBJ2-7	CASSEGAVGGTPPLYEQYF
TRBV11-3	TRBJ2-7	CARQGASYEQYF
TRBV7-9	TRBJ2-7	CASSSQLSYEQYF
TRBV7-9	TRBJ2-7	CASSPRTGRSYEQYF
TRBV6-1	TRBJ2-4	CASSATGGGKNIQYF
TRBV15	TRBJ2-2	CATSRDYGEANTGELFF
TRBV19	TRBJ2-7	CASSITSSYEQYF
TRBV2	TRBJ1-1	CASRYIYTEAFF
TRBV11-1	TRBJ2-1	CASSLFRDRSYNEQFF
TRBV4-1	TRBJ1-5	CASSLNAQNFPQHF
TRBV28	TRBJ2-3	CASSLRLAGDGNTQYF
TRBV7-8	TRBJ1-2	CASSLRDRAVGYTF
TRBV5-1	TRBJ2-7	CASSLETVSEQYF
TRBV27	TRBJ1-3	CASSLWFVRDRKSGNTIYF
TRBV11-2	TRBJ2-3	CASSLEGLAGTDTQYF